The next 29 T cell receptor beta chains were all read from a single sample in a study of cytomegalovirus exposure and HLA in healthy donors. PCR used 60 Vbeta primers and 13 Jbeta primers. Sequencing used immunoSEQ multiplex PCR; TCRdb keeps in-frame clones, though not all of them. The repertoire holds 150,000 to 200,000 clones, with around 85% as singletons. Sequences were obtained from PBMCs. The receptors shown here come from a boy younger than 10 in good health and CMV-seronegative.

The rearrangement joins TRBV5-1 to TRBJ1-2; 9 bases are a match to TRBD1. Germline V CDR1 and CDR2: SGHRS, YFSETQ. This CDR3 spans 14 amino acids. V lost 5 bases and J lost 1; bases outside the gene matches: 3. Here the CDR3 DNA reads TGCGCCAGCAGTCAGGGACAGGGTAACTATGGCTACACCTTC. It encodes CASSQGQGNYGYTF.

CDR3 sequence (DNA): TGCAGCGCACGGGCAACTAATGAAAAACTGTTTTTT. This encodes CSARATNEKLFF. The J gene is TRBJ1-4, the V gene TRBV29-1; D is unresolved. V lost 7 bases, J lost 0 bases, and 6 bases lay in between. The germline CDR1 and CDR2 sequences are SQVTM and ANQGSEA. The CDR3 extends over 12 amino acids.

The V and J genes are TRBV27 and TRBJ2-3; tentative D call: TRBD2 (6 bases). Germline assignment: CDR1 MNHEY and CDR2 SMNVEV (reference sequence). This CDR3 spans 15 amino acids. V was cut by 1 base and J by 6 bases, with 14 bases left in between. DNA of the CDR3: TGTGCCAGCAGTTTATGGGGCGGAGGAGGGGATACGCAGTATTTT. Residues: CASSLWGGGGDTQYF.

The CDR3 coding sequence is TGTGCCAGCACCCCTACGGGTCTAAATTTATCACCCCTCCACTTT. Residues: CASTPTGLNLSPLHF. The chain recombines TRBV6-6 with TRBJ1-6; no clear D gene. The CDR3 runs 15 residues. The V and J ends lost 7 bases and 10 bases respectively, with 20 bases between them. Germline values: CDR1 MNHNY, CDR2 SVGAGI (reference sequence).

This clone occurred a few times. V is TRBV28 and J is TRBJ2-1; 7 bases match TRBD1. Germline CDR1 reads MDHEN; CDR2 reads SYDVKM. V was pared by 6 bases and J by 8 bases, with 13 bases of the junction left unmatched. The CDR3 sequence is 15 residues long. As DNA, the CDR3 is TGTGCCAGCAGCCCCGGGACAGTAGTAATTGATGAGCAGTTCTTC. It is translated as CASSPGTVVIDEQFF.

The V and J genes are TRBV9 and TRBJ2-5; 8 bases are a match to TRBD2. This CDR3 comprises 14 residues. The germline V gene has CDR1 SGDLS and CDR2 YYNGEE. The junction had 4 bases not matched to a gene; V was cut back by 3 bases and J by 3 bases. The CDR3 DNA is TGTGCCAGCAGCGGGACTAGCTCCGAAGAGACCCAGTACTTC. This sequence encodes CASSGTSSEETQYF.

The V gene is TRBV5-1, the J gene TRBJ1-2; maybe TRBD1 (5 bases). The CDR3 extends over 13 amino acids. Looked up from germline, CDR1 is SGHRS and CDR2 is YFSETQ. V was cut by 0 bases and J by 7 bases, with 10 bases left in between. The CDR3 region has the DNA TGCGCCAGCAGCTTGGAAGCAAGGGGTGGCTACACCTTC. It yields the protein CASSLEARGGYTF.

As to this clone: A read error may produce the germline difference seen at one junction end. The chain joins TRBV7-9 to TRBJ2-3, with D perhaps matching TRBD1 (6 bases). The CDR3 is made up of 13 amino acids. Germline CDR1 and CDR2: SEHNR and FQNEAQ (reference sequence). The CDR3 spells CANSLSGVDTQYF. The CDR3 DNA reads TGTGCCAACAGCTTATCAGGGGTAGATACGCAGTATTTT.

The rearrangement joins TRBV6-5 to TRBJ2-7, with 11 bases identical to TRBD1. CDR3 length equals 13 residues. Germline V CDR1 and CDR2: MNHEY, SVGAGI. V lost 8 bases, J lost 2 bases, and 2 bases stayed unmatched. CDR3 loop: CASGTGGTYEQYF. CDR3 DNA: TGTGCCAGCGGGACAGGGGGTACCTACGAGCAGTACTTC.

This chain uses TRBV4-1 with TRBJ1-1; D not certain. Per the germline V gene, CDR1 is MGHRA and CDR2 is YSYEKL. The CDR3 sequence is 14 residues long. V lost 5 bases, J lost 7 bases, and 17 bases lay in between. The CDR3 region is CASSSHMGRVEAFF. The CDR3 DNA reads as TGCGCCAGCAGCTCCCATATGGGGAGGGTTGAAGCTTTCTTT.

The CDR3: CASSQALAGGRHEQFF. For the CDR3, the DNA is TGTGCCAGCAGCCAAGCGCTAGCGGGGGGGCGACATGAGCAGTTCTTC. The chain has TRBV4-2 and TRBJ2-1; 12 bases are shared with TRBD2. Germline trimming cut 1 base from V and 8 bases from J; bases unmatched to any gene: 6. Per the germline V gene, CDR1 is LGHNA and CDR2 is YNFKEQ. The CDR3 has 16 residues.

The rearrangement uses TRBV5-1 and TRBJ2-3; TRBD2 aligns across 8 bases. The CDR3 totals 17 residues. The germline V gene has CDR1 SGHRS and CDR2 YFSETQ. V was pared by 3 bases and J by 0 bases, with 9 bases of the junction left unmatched. The chain's CDR3 is CASSSGGTLTSTDTQYF. The CDR3 coding sequence is TGCGCCAGCAGCTCGGGGGGGACATTAACTAGCACAGATACGCAGTATTTT.

V is TRBV28 and J is TRBJ2-5, with D perhaps TRBD2 (5 bases). The CDR3 runs 14 residues. The germline V gene has CDR1 MDHEN and CDR2 SYDVKM. V lost 5 bases to trimming and J lost 3 bases, with 13 bases between them. CDR3 bases: TGTGCCAGCAGTCCCGGACTCGTCAAAGAGACCCAGTACTTC. It yields the protein CASSPGLVKETQYF.

This chain uses TRBV2 with TRBJ1-5; D is possibly TRBD1 (5 bases). The CDR3 extends over 15 amino acids. Trimming pared 1 base from V and 0 bases from J, leaving 7 bases between. Per the germline V gene, CDR1 is SNHLY and CDR2 is FYNNEI. The chain's CDR3 is CASSEGTHSNQPQHF. The CDR3 DNA reads TGTGCCAGCAGTGAAGGGACACATAGCAATCAGCCCCAGCATTTT.

This clone came up once. As DNA, the CDR3 is TGTGCCAGCAGCCCCGGGATCTCCAATGAGCAGTTCTTC. It specifies CASSPGISNEQFF. This chain uses TRBV11-2 with TRBJ2-1; TRBD2 might be the D (5 bases). Germline CDR1 is SGHAT and CDR2 is FQNNGV. V was pared by 5 bases and J by 6 bases, with 11 bases between. The CDR3 covers 13 residues.

The J gene is TRBJ1-6, the V gene TRBV18, with 10 bases fitting TRBD1. The CDR3 is 14 amino acids. The germline CDR1 and CDR2 sequences are KGHSH and LQKENI. V shed 3 bases and J 10 bases; nucleotides not matched to a gene: 3. The CDR3 here is CASSPGTGVSPLHF. The CDR3, as DNA: TGTGCCAGCTCACCCGGGACAGGGGTGTCACCCCTCCACTTT.

In its sample, this clone was seen once. The chain links TRBV5-4 to TRBJ2-1; TRBD2 aligns across 14 bases. CDR3 length equals 17 residues. Germline V gives CDR1 SGHNT, CDR2 YYREEE (reference sequence). The J segment lost 5 bases and the V segment lost 1 base, leaving 5 bases of the junction unmatched. The CDR3, as DNA: TGTGCCAGCAGCTTGTGGACTAGCGGGAGGATTAACAATGAGCAGTTCTTC. Translation: CASSLWTSGRINNEQFF.

This rearrangement joins TRBV29-1 to TRBJ2-5; a possible D gene is TRBD1 (6 bases). The last part of the DNA fits TRBJ2-7 better; the J call may be wrong. The germline V gene has CDR1 SQVTM and CDR2 ANQGSEA. The CDR3 length is 14 residues. The CDR3 reads CSVGGTRSSYEQYF. DNA of the CDR3: TGCAGCGTTGGGGGGACACGATCTTCCTACGAGCAGTACTTC.

This clone was observed a few times. The V call is TRBV28, the J call TRBJ2-1; 11 bases match TRBD2. The CDR3 is made up of 15 amino acids. Germline V CDR1 and CDR2: MDHEN, SYDVKM. The junction had 7 bases not matched to a gene; V was cut back by 3 bases and J by 9 bases. The chain's CDR3 is CASSFRLAGGIEQFF. CDR3 in DNA: TGTGCCAGCAGTTTCCGTCTAGCGGGGGGTATTGAGCAGTTCTTC.

The V gene is TRBV15, the J gene TRBJ2-5, with 10 bases identical to TRBD1. Trimming at V came to 3 bases and at J to 3 bases, leaving 4 bases not matched to a gene. This CDR3 region has 15 residues. Germline loops: CDR1 LNHNV, CDR2 YYDKDF (reference sequence). CDR3 sequence reads: CATSSPGTGEETQYF. The CDR3 DNA is TGTGCCACCAGCAGTCCCGGGACAGGGGAAGAGACCCAGTACTTC.

V and J are TRBV2 and TRBJ1-1, with 7 bases fitting TRBD1. In germline, CDR1 is SNHLY, CDR2 FYNNEI. The CDR3 is 15 residues long. Germline trimming cut 10 bases from V and 11 bases from J; bases unmatched to any gene: 22. The CDR3 loop is CATLPGTDIRSKAFF. The DNA of the CDR3 is TGTGCCACCCTACCCGGGACAGATATAAGGAGTAAGGCTTTCTTT.

The J gene is TRBJ1-1, the V gene TRBV7-9; D gene uncertain. V lost 6 bases and J lost 0, with 5 bases in between. Germline assignment: CDR1 SEHNR and CDR2 FQNEAQ (reference sequence). The CDR3 is made up of 12 amino acids. The CDR3 region has the DNA TGTGCCAGCAGTGAGATGAACACTGAAGCTTTCTTT. This gives the protein CASSEMNTEAFF.

The table lists this clone with a few counts. The rearrangement joins TRBV30 to TRBJ1-4; D is uncertain. CDR3 length equals 21 residues. Germline V gene sequence: CDR1 GTSNPN, CDR2 SVGIG (reference sequence). V dropped 1 base and J dropped 3 bases, with 30 bases sitting between them. CDR3 in DNA: TGTGCCTGGAGTGCGTGGAGTCGGAGAGGTTTTCGCCAAGCACCTAATGAAAAACTGTTTTTT. Translating it yields CAWSAWSRRGFRQAPNEKLFF.

The rearrangement links TRBV4-1 to TRBJ1-1; the D is unclear. V was trimmed by 0 bases and J by 4 bases, leaving 18 bases between them. The CDR3 runs 17 residues. The germline CDR1 and CDR2 sequences are MGHRA and YSYEKL. The CDR3 protein is CASSQDWSETPPTEAFF. Here the CDR3 DNA reads TGCGCCAGCAGCCAAGATTGGTCAGAAACCCCCCCCACTGAAGCTTTCTTT.

The genes are TRBV6-6 and TRBJ1-4; 8 bases are a match to TRBD1. CDR1 is MNHNY and CDR2 is SVGAGI in the germline V gene (reference sequence). Trimming cost V 0 bases and J 4 bases; bases outside gene matches: 4. CDR3 length: 16 residues. For the CDR3, the DNA is TGTGCCAGCAGTTACTCTATCGGACAGGGTAATGAAAAACTGTTTTTT. As protein: CASSYSIGQGNEKLFF.

The V call is TRBV5-5, the J call TRBJ1-3, with 9 positions matching TRBD1. Germline-derived CDR1 and CDR2 are SGHKS and YYEKEE (reference sequence). This CDR3 has 16 residues. J lost 6 bases, V lost 4 bases, and 11 bases had no gene match. DNA of the CDR3: TGTGCCAGCAGCCGCCCGCTTAGGGACAGGGAAAACACCATATATTTT. Its translation: CASSRPLRDRENTIYF. Full variable domain (missing parts from reference TRBV5-5 and TRBJ1-3): DAGVTQSPTHLIKTRGQQVTLRCSPISGHKSVSWYQQVLGQGPQFIFQYYEKEERGRGNFPDRFSARQFPNYSSELNVNALLLGDSALYLCASSRPLRDRENTIYFGEGSWLTVV.

This chain uses TRBV28 with TRBJ2-5, with D perhaps matching TRBD1 (5 bases). Trimming cost V 6 bases and J 3 bases, with 17 bases left between them. The V gene's germline CDR1 is MDHEN and CDR2 SYDVKM. This CDR3 spans 15 amino acids. Here the CDR3 reads CASSQQGDLKETQYF. The CDR3 nucleotides are TGTGCCAGCAGCCAGCAGGGCGACCTAAAAGAGACCCAGTACTTC.

V and J are TRBV6-1 and TRBJ2-4; 9 nucleotides match TRBD1. From germline, CDR1 is MNHNS and CDR2 SASEGT. This CDR3 has 15 residues. The J segment lost 1 base and the V segment lost 7 bases, leaving 5 bases of the junction unmatched. The CDR3 loop reads CASMRTGVAKNIQYF. The CDR3, as DNA: TGTGCCAGCATGAGGACAGGGGTTGCCAAAAACATTCAGTACTTC.

The chain links TRBV29-1 to TRBJ2-7, with 7 bases that match TRBD2. Germline CDR1 and CDR2: SQVTM and ANQGSEA. Trimming at V came to 0 bases and at J to 3 bases, leaving 5 bases not matched to a gene. The CDR3 loop spans 14 amino acids. This CDR3 is CSVEDRGEIYEQYF. The CDR3 DNA sequence: TGCAGCGTTGAAGATCGGGGGGAGATCTACGAGCAGTACTTC.